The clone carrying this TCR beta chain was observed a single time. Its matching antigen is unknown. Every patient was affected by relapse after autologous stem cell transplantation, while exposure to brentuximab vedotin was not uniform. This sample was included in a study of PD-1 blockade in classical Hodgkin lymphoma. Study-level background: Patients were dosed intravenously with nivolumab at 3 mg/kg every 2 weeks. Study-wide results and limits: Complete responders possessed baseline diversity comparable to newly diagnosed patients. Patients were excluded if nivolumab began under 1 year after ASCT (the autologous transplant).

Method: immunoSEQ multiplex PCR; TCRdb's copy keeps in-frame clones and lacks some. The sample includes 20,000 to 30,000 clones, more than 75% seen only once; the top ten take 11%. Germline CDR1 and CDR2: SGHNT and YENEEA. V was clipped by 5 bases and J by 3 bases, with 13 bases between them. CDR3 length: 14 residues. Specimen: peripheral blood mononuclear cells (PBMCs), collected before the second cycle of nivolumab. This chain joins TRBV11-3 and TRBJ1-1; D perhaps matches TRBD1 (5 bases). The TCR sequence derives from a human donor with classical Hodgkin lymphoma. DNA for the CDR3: TGTGCCAGCAGCGGGCCCTGGGGGGACACTGAAGCTTTCTTT. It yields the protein CASSGPWGDTEAFF.